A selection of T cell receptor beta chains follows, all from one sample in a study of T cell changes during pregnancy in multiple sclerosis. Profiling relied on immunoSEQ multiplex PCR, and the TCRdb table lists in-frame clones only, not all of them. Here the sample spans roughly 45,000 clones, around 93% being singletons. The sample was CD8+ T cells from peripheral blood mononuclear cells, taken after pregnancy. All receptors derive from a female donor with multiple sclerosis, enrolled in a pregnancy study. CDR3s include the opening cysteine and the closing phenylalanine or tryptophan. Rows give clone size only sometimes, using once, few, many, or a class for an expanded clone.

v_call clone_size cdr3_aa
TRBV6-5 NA CASSYYRPQVTDTQYF
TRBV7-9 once CASSLGASGSSYNEQFF
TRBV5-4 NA CASSPTSGFYNEQFF
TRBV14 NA CASSPTGVRWETQYF
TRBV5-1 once CASSSPGLETYEQYF
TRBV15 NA CATRGEVATNEKLFF
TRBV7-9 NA CASQGALNTGELFF
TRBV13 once CASSLEGVAQETQYF
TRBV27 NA CASGLSSHSSYEQYF
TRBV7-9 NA CASSQQGAGYEQYF
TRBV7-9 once CASSRLPNYEQYF
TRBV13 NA CASSLPGQHYGYTF
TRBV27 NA CASSTGRTWEQYF
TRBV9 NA CASSVSGGGLYNEQFF
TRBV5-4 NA CASSFSSGGYEQFF
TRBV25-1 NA CASSEYLTNEQFF
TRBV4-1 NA CASSQASRDRVHEQYF
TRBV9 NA CASSGGTSASYEQYF